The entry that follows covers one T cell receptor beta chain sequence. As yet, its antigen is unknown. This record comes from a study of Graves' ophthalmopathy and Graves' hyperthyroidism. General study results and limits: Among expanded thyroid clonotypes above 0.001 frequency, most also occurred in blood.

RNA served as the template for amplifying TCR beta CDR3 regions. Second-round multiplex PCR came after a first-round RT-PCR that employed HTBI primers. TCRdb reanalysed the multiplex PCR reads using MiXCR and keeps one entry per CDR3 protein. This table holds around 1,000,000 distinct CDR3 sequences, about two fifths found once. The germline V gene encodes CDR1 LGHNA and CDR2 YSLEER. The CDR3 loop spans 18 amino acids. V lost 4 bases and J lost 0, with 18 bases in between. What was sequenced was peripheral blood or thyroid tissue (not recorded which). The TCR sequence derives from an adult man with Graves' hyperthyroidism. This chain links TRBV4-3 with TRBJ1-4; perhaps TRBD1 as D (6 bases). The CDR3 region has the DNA TGCGCCAGCAGCCTTGAGTATGGGACACTTGCAACTAATGAAAAACTGTTTTTT. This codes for CASSLEYGTLATNEKLFF.